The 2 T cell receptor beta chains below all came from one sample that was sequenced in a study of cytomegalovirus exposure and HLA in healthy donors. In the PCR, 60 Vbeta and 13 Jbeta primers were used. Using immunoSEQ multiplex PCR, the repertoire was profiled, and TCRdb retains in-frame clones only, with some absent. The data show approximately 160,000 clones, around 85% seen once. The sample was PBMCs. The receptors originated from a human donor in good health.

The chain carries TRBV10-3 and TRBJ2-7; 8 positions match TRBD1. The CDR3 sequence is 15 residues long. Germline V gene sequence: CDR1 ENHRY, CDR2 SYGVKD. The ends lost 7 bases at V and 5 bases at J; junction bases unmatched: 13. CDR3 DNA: TGTGCCATCAATTCTGGACAGGGTAAGGTTGACGAGCAGTACTTC. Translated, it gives CAINSGQGKVDEQYF.

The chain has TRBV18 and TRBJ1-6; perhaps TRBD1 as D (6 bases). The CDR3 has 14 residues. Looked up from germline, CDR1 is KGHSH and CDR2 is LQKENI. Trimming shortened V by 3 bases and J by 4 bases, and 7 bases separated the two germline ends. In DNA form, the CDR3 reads TGTGCCAGCTCACCGGACAGTTATAATTCACCCCTCCACTTT. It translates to CASSPDSYNSPLHF.